This T cell receptor (beta chain) was obtained from a study of blood T cell repertoires in COVID-19. At the level of the study: Researchers got acute and convalescent COVID-19 samples from the United States, Italy and Spain.

The CDR3 runs 18 residues. Per germline, CDR1 MNHNY and CDR2 SVGAGI (reference sequence). Unmatched junction bases numbered 22, after V lost 5 bases and J lost 8 bases. Clones were read by immunoSEQ multiplex PCR, and TCRdb kept only the in-frame ones, dropping some. In the table there are around 100,000 clones, just under 85% of which are singletons. This clone was observed a single time. This TCR was sampled from a woman of 80 years or more with active or convalescent COVID-19. This chain links TRBV6-6 with TRBJ2-5; 8 nucleotides agree with TRBD2. Specimen: peripheral blood. CDR3 sequence (DNA): TGTGCCAGCAGTCCACTACTCCCTGTGGATGCGGGGGGCCCAACCCAGTACTTC. Encoded protein: CASSPLLPVDAGGPTQYF.